This TCR beta chain derives from a study of vaccination and CD4 T cells after COVID-19. Study summary: Comprising six males and four females, the convalescent participants counted two Hispanic individuals among them. Participants received two doses of either BNT162b2 or mRNA-1273 vaccine.

Sequence data for DNA of cultured CD4+ T cells were generated by the Oncomine TCR Beta short-read assay. In TCRdb, the PCR reads were re-called with MiXCR into one record per CDR3 protein. The sample gives 9,500 to 13,000 distinct CDR3 sequences, roughly 61% of which show up once; approximately 25% is in the top ten. As to treatment: roughly ten-day PBMC culture with coronavirus spike peptide pools or control peptides (ViraFEST assay). Dates of positive PCR ran from March to December 2020, before US Alpha, Beta and Delta variants. Wells that each held 1.5 million to 2 million PBMCs were cultured with 8 to 10 IU/ml IL-2 and roughly 10 ug/ml peptide pools. A note on this clonotype: Its specificity is not known.

V shed 2 bases and J 5 bases; nucleotides not matched to a gene: 15. There are 18 residues in the CDR3. Germline V CDR1 and CDR2: DFQATT, SNEGSKA (reference sequence). The material sequenced was CD4+ T cells from blood, cultured in vitro, taken before SARS-CoV-2 vaccination. This TCR was recovered from a human donor who had recovered from COVID-19. The chain combines TRBV20-1 with TRBJ2-1, with 10 bases matching TRBD1. The CDR3: CSARPPSGQGVKDNEQFF. The DNA for the CDR3 is TGCAGTGCTAGACCCCCTAGCGGACAGGGGGTTAAGGACAATGAGCAGTTCTTC.